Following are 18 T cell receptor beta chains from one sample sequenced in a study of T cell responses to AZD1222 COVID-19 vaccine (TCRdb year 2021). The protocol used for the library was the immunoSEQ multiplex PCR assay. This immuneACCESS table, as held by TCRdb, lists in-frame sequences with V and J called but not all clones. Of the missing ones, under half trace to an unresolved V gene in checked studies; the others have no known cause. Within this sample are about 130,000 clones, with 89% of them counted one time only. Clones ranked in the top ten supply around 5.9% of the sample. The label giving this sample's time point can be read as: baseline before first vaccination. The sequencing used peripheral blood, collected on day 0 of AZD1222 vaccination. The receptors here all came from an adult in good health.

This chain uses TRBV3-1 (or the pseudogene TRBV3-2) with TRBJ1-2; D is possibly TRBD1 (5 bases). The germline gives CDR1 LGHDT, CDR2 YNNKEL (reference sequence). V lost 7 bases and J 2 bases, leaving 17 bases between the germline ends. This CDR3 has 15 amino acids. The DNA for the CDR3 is TGTGCCAGCAACTTTGGTTCGGGGCAGAACTATGGCTACACCTTC. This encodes CASNFGSGQNYGYTF.

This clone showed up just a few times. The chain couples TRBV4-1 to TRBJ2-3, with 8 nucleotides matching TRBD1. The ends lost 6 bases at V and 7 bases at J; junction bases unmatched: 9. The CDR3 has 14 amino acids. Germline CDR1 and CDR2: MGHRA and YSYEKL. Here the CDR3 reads CASRGQGIINTQYF. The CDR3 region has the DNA TGCGCCAGCAGAGGACAGGGAATCATAAATACGCAGTATTTT.

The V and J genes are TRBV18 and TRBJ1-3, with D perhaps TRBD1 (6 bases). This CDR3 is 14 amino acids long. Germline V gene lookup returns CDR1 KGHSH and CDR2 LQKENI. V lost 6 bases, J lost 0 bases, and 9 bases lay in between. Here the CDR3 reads CASSQQGSGNTIYF. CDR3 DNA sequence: TGTGCCAGCTCGCAACAGGGCTCTGGAAACACCATATATTTT.

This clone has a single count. For the CDR3, the DNA is TGTGCCAGCAGTTCCATCACTAGCGGGGGCCCTACCGGGGGGCAGTACTTC. This codes for CASSSITSGGPTGGQYF. The V gene is TRBV6-2 or TRBV6-3, the J gene TRBJ2-7; 11 nucleotides line up with TRBD2. The V gene end was trimmed by 4 bases and the J gene end by 9 bases; junction bases not matched to a gene: 17. The length of the CDR3 is 17 residues. CDR1 and CDR2 (germline): MNHEY, SVGEGT.

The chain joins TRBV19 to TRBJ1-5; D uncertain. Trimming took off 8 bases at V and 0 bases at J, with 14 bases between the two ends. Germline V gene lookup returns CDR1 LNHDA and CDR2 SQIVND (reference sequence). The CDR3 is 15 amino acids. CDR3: CASAVGRLSNQPQHF. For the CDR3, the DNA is TGTGCCAGTGCAGTGGGGAGGCTTAGCAATCAGCCCCAGCATTTT. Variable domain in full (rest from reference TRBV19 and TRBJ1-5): DGGITQSPKYLFRKEGQNVTLSCEQNLNHDAMYWYRQDPGQGLRLIYYSQIVNDFQKGDIAEGYSVSREKKESFPLTVTSAQKNPTAFYLCASAVGRLSNQPQHFGDGTRLSIL.

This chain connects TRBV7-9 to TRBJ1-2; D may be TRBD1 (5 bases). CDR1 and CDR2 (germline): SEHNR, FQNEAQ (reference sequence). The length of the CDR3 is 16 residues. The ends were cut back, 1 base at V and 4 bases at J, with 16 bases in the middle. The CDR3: CASSLDLFPGGYGYTF. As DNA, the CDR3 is TGTGCCAGCAGCTTAGATCTATTCCCGGGGGGCTATGGCTACACCTTC.

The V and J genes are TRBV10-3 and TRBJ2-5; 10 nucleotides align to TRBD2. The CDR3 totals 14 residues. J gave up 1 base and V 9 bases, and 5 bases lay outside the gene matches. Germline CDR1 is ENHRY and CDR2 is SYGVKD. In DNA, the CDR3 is TGTGCCATGGCCCCTAGCGGGGGCCAAGAGACCCAGTACTTC. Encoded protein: CAMAPSGGQETQYF.

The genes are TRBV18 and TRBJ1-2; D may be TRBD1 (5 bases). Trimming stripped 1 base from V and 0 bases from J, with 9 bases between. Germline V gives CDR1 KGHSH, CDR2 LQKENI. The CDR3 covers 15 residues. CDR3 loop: CASSPRGATNYGYTF. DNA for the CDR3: TGTGCCAGCTCACCACGAGGGGCTACTAACTATGGCTACACCTTC.

This chain's CDR3 is CASSPDSLGTDTQYF. CDR3 nucleotides: TGTGCCAGCAGCCCGGACTCCCTGGGCACAGATACGCAGTATTTT. The chain links TRBV7-2 to TRBJ2-3; the D gene is possibly TRBD2 (5 bases). Trimming pared 5 bases from V and 1 base from J, leaving 13 bases between. The germline CDR1 and CDR2 sequences are SGHTA and FQGNSA. This CDR3 is 15 amino acids long.

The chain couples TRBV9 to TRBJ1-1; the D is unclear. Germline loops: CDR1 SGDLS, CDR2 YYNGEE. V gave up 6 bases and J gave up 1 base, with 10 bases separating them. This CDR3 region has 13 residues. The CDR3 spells CASNRVGNTEAFF. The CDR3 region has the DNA TGTGCCAGCAACCGGGTCGGGAACACTGAAGCTTTCTTT.

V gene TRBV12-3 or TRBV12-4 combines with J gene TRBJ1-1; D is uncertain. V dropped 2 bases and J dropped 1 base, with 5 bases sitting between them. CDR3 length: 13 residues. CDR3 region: CASSLRWNTEAFF. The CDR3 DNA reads TGTGCCAGCAGTTTACGGTGGAACACTGAAGCTTTCTTT.

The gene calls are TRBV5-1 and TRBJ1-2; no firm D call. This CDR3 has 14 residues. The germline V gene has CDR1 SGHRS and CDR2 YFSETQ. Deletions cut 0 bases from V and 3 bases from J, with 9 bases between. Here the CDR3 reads CASSLAGSDYGYTF. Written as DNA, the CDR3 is TGCGCCAGCAGCTTGGCCGGGAGTGACTATGGCTACACCTTC.

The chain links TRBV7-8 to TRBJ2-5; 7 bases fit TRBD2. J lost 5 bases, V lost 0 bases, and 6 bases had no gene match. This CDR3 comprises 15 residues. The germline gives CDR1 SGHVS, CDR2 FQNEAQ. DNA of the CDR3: TGTGCCAGCAGCTTAGCTGTAGGGAGGGTGGAGACCCAGTACTTC. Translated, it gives CASSLAVGRVETQYF.

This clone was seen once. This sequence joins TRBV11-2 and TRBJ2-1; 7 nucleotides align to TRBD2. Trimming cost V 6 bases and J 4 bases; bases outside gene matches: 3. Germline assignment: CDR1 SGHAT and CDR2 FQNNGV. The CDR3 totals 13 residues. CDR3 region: CASSRGEYNEQFF. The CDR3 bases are TGTGCCAGCAGTCGGGGGGAGTACAATGAGCAGTTCTTC.

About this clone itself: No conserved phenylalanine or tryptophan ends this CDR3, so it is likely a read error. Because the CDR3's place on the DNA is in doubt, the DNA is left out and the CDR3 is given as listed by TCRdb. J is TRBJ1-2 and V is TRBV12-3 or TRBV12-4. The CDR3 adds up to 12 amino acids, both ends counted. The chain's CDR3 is CASSSPPITAVI.

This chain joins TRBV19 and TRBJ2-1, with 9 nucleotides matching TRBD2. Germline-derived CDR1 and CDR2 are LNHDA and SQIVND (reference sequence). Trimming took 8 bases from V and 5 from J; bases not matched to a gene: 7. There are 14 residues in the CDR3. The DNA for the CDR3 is TGTGCCAGTCATTTAGCGGGAGATCACAATGAGCAGTTCTTC. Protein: CASHLAGDHNEQFF.

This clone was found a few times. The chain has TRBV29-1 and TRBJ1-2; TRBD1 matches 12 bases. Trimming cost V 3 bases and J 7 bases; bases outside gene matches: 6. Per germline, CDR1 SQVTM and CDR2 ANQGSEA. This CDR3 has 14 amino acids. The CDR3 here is CSVEGDRGHGGYTF. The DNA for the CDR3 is TGCAGCGTTGAGGGGGACAGGGGGCACGGTGGCTACACCTTC.

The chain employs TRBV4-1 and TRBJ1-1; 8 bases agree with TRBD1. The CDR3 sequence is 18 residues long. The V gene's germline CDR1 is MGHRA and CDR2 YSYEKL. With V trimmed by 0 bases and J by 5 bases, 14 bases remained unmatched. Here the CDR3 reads CASSQDLFRGRRGTEAFF. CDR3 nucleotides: TGCGCCAGCAGCCAAGATCTTTTCAGGGGGCGGCGGGGAACTGAAGCTTTCTTT.